The clone carrying this T cell receptor (beta chain) was seen a few times. Trimming left V 0 bases short and J 3 bases short, with 10 bases between. The CDR3 extends over 14 amino acids. Germline values: CDR1 SGDLS, CDR2 YYNGEE. TCRdb fed the RT-PCR reads into MiXCR, producing one record per CDR3 protein. The sample has about 960,000 distinct CDR3 sequences, about 20% seen once. The data originate from a study of patients and donors after allogeneic stem cell transplantation. The sample comprised blood, either unsorted or a sorted T cell fraction (not recorded which). This clonotype originated in a human donor who was either an allogeneic HSCT recipient or a stem cell or donor lymphocyte infusion donor (not recorded which). It is not recorded whose cells these are; they may come from a transplant donor. The V call is TRBV9, the J call TRBJ2-7, with D uncertain. Here the CDR3 reads CASSVGASVYEQYF. Here the CDR3 DNA reads TGTGCCAGCAGCGTAGGGGCGTCGGTCTACGAGCAGTACTTC.